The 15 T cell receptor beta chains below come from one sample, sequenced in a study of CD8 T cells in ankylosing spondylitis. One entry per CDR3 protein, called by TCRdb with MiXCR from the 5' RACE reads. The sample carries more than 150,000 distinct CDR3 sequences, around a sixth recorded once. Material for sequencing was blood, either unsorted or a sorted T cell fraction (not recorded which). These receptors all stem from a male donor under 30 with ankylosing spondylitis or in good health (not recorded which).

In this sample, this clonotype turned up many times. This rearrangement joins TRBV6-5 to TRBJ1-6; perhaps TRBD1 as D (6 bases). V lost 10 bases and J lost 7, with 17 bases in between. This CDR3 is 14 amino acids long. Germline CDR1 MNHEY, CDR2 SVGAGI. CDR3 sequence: CATSLGGANSPLHF. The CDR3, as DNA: TGTGCCACCTCCCTCGGGGGGGCCAATTCACCCCTCCACTTT.

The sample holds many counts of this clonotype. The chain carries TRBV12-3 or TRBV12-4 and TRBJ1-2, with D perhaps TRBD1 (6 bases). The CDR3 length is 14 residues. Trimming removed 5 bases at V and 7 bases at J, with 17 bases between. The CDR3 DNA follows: TGTGCCAGCAGTCCGAACGACAGGTCGATTGGCTACACCTTC. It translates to CASSPNDRSIGYTF.

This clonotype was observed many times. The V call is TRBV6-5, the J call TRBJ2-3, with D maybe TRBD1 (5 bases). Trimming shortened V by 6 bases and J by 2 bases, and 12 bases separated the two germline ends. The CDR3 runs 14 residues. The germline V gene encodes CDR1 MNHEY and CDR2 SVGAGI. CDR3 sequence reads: CASRRGGPTDTQYF. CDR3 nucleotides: TGTGCCAGCAGAAGGGGCGGACCCACAGATACGCAGTATTTT.

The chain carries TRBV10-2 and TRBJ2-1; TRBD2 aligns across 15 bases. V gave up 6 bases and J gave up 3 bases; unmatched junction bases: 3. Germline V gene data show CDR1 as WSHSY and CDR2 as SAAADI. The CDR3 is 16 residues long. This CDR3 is CASRGTSGRLYNEQFF. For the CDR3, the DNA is TGCGCCAGCAGGGGGACTAGCGGGAGGCTCTACAATGAGCAGTTCTTC.

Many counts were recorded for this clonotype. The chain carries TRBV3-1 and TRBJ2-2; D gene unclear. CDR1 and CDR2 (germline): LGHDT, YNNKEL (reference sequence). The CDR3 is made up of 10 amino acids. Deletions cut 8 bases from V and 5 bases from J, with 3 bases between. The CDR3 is CASETGELFF. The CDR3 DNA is TGTGCCAGCGAGACCGGGGAGCTGTTTTTT.

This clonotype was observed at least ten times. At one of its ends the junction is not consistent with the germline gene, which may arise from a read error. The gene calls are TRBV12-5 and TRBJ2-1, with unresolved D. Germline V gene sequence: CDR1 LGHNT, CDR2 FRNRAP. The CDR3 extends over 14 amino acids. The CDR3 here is CASGSPDRTNAQFF. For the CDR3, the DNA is TGTGCTAGTGGTTCTCCTGACCGAACCAATGCGCAGTTCTTC. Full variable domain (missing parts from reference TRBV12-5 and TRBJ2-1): DARVTQTPRHKVTEMGQEVTMRCQPILGHNTVFWYRQTMMQGLELLAYFRNRAPLDDSGMPKDRFSAEMPDATLATLKIQPSEPRDSAVYFCASGSPDRTNAQFFGPGTRLTVL.

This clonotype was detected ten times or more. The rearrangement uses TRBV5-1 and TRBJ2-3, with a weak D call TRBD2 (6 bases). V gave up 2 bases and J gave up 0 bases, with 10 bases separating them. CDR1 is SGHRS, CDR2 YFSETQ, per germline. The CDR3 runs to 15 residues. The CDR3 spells CASSLTGTSTDTQYF. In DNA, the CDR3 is TGCGCCAGCAGCTTAACCGGGACTAGCACAGATACGCAGTATTTT. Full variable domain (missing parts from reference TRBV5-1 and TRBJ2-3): KAGVTQTPRYLIKTRGQQVTLSCSPISGHRSVSWYQQTPGQGLQFLFEYFSETQRNKGNFPGRFSGRQFSNSRSEMNVSTLELGDSALYLCASSLTGTSTDTQYFGPGTRLTVL.

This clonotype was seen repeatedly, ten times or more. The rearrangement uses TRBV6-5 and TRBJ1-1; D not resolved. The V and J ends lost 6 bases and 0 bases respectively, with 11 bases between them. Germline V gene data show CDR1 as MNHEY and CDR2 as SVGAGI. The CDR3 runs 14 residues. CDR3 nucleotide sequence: TGTGCCAGCAGGGCGGATACGATGAACACTGAAGCTTTCTTT. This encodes CASRADTMNTEAFF.

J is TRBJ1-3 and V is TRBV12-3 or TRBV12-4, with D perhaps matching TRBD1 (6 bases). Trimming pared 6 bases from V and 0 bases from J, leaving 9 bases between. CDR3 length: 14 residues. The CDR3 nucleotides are TGTGCCAGCAGCAGGGGTTACTCTGGAAACACCATATATTTT. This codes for CASSRGYSGNTIYF.

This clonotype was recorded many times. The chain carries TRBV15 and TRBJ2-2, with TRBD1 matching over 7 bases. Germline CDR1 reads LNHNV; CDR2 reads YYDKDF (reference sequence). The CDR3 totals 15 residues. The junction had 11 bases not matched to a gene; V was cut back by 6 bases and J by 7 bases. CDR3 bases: TGTGCCACCAGACCACAAACAGGGGATGTCGGGGAGCTGTTTTTT. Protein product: CATRPQTGDVGELFF.

CDR3 nucleotides: TGCGCCAGCAGCTGGACAGGGGAAAGGAGCACAGATACGCAGTATTTT. This encodes CASSWTGERSTDTQYF. The rearrangement uses TRBV5-1 and TRBJ2-3, with 9 bases identical to TRBD1. J was trimmed by 0 bases and V by 3 bases; bases with no gene match: 5. The CDR3 length is 16 residues. Germline loops: CDR1 SGHRS, CDR2 YFSETQ.

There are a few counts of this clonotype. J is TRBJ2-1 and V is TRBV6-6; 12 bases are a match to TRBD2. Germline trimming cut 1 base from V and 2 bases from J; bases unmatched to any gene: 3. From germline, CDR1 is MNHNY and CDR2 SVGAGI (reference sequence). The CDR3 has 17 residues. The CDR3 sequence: CASSYYLAGGPYNEQFF. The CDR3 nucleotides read TGTGCCAGCAGTTACTACCTAGCGGGAGGGCCCTACAATGAGCAGTTCTTC.

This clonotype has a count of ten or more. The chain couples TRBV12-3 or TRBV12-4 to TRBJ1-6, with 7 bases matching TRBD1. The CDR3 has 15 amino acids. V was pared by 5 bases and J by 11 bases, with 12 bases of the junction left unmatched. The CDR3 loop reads CASSPRQGDGAPLHF. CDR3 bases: TGTGCCAGCAGTCCAAGACAGGGTGATGGGGCACCCCTCCACTTT.

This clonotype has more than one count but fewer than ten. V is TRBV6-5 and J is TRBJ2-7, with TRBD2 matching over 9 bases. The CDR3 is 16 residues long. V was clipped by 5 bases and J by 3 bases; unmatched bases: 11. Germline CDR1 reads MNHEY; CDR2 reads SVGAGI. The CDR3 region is CASSQFSGTSFYEQYF. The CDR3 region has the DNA TGTGCCAGCAGTCAATTCTCCGGGACTAGCTTCTACGAGCAGTACTTC.

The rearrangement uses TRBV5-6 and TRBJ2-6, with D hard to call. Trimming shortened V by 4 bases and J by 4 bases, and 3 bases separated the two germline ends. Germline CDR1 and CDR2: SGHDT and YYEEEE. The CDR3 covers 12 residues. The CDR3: CASSLGANVLTF. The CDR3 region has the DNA TGTGCCAGCAGCCTGGGGGCCAACGTCCTGACTTTC.